What follows are 26 T cell receptor beta chains derived from one specimen sequenced in a study of spatial heterogeneity in lung cancer (dated by TCRdb to 2018 to 2020). The library was generated by 5' RACE. Sequenced using a NextSeq 500. In TCRdb, the public reads were trimmed at Q25 with fastp and aligned with MiXCR, with productive beta chains retained. Every distinct CDR3 protein forms one entry, paired with its most common genes and DNA. Across this sample there are just under 40,000 distinct CDR3 sequences, with around 5.8% seen only once. Clones ranked in the top ten supply 11% of the sample. The sample's time point, from its label and the paper: sample taken at primary tumor resection. TCR sequencing used whole RNA extracted from tumor and nontumor lung tissue, or from cryopreserved PBMC samples, without cell sorting. The input for sequencing was PBMCs, taken at surgery. The receptor set was obtained from a male donor with early-stage non-small cell lung cancer.

Only a few counts were recorded for this clonotype. CDR3 residues: CASGQGVGGQETQYF. The CDR3 coding sequence is TGCGCCAGCGGACAGGGAGTGGGGGGACAAGAGACCCAGTACTTC. The chain recombines TRBV10-1 with TRBJ2-5; 8 bases agree with TRBD1. The V gene's germline CDR1 is WNHNN and CDR2 SYGVQD (reference sequence). CDR3 length: 15 amino acids. V shed 8 bases and J 2 bases; nucleotides not matched to a gene: 10.

Many counts were recorded for this clonotype. The rearrangement uses TRBV20-1 and TRBJ1-2; D not resolved. V lost 3 bases, J lost 4 bases, and 15 bases lay in between. Germline CDR1 is DFQATT and CDR2 is SNEGSKA (reference sequence). There are 14 residues in the CDR3. The CDR3 region has the DNA TGCAGTGCTAGTGACGCGGGGAGGATCTATGGCTACACCTTC. As protein: CSASDAGRIYGYTF.

This clonotype appeared many times. This chain connects TRBV4-2 to TRBJ1-5; D gene uncertain. Germline V CDR1 and CDR2: LGHNA, YNFKEQ. Trimming took 0 bases from V and 0 from J, leaving 9 bases between them. CDR3 size: 16 residues. CDR3 region: CASSQDGGDSNQPQHF. The DNA of the CDR3 is TGTGCCAGCAGCCAAGATGGTGGGGATAGCAATCAGCCCCAGCATTTT.

This clonotype was counted at least ten times. This chain uses TRBV29-1 with TRBJ1-1; 8 bases are a match to TRBD1. From germline, CDR1 is SQVTM and CDR2 ANQGSEA. This CDR3 is built from 13 residues. Trimming at V came to 6 bases and at J to 4 bases, leaving 7 bases not matched to a gene. This CDR3 is CSVAGGRGTEAFF. CDR3 DNA: TGCAGCGTCGCAGGGGGCCGCGGCACTGAAGCTTTCTTT.

This clonotype is large (0.1 to 1%) within its sample. The chain is built from TRBV20-1 and TRBJ2-1; D unclear. With 4 bases removed from V and 1 base from J, the gap between germline ends came to 20 bases. There are 17 residues in the CDR3. The germline V gene has CDR1 DFQATT and CDR2 SNEGSKA (reference sequence). The CDR3 sequence: CSANRNLLPASYNEQFF. The CDR3 nucleotides are TGCAGTGCTAACCGGAACCTTCTACCAGCTTCCTACAATGAGCAGTTCTTC.

This clonotype showed up many times. The V call is TRBV10-3, the J call TRBJ2-2; no clear D gene. Germline CDR1 ENHRY, CDR2 SYGVKD. This CDR3 region has 15 residues. V gave up 7 bases and J gave up 1 base, with 13 bases separating them. The CDR3 sequence: CAIKLGRWNTGELFF. For the CDR3, the DNA is TGTGCCATCAAACTGGGCAGGTGGAACACCGGGGAGCTGTTTTTT.

This clonotype was observed at least ten times. The V call is TRBV25-1, the J call TRBJ2-5; weak D call: TRBD1 (6 bases). The CDR3 extends over 14 amino acids. Germline CDR1 and CDR2: MGHDK and SYGVNS. V was trimmed by 5 bases and J by 2 bases, leaving 12 bases between them. The CDR3 here is CASSSRQVQETQYF. In DNA, the CDR3 is TGTGCCAGCAGTTCCCGACAGGTTCAAGAGACCCAGTACTTC.

This chain uses TRBV20-1 with TRBJ2-5, with D perhaps matching TRBD1 (6 bases). The CDR3 sequence is 12 residues long. The germline CDR1 and CDR2 sequences are DFQATT and SNEGSKA (reference sequence). V shed 3 bases and J shed 1 base, with 6 bases lying between them. The CDR3 DNA sequence: TGCAGTGCTAGGGACAGCCAAGAGACCCAGTACTTC. This codes for CSARDSQETQYF.

This clonotype has ten or more counts. The chain carries TRBV20-1 and TRBJ1-6; D gene ambiguous. Trimming took off 3 bases at V and 9 bases at J, with 12 bases between the two ends. The length of the CDR3 is 13 residues. Germline V gene data show CDR1 as DFQATT and CDR2 as SNEGSKA (reference sequence). The CDR3 loop reads CSASVGFGSPLHF. The CDR3 bases are TGCAGTGCTAGCGTCGGGTTCGGTTCACCCCTCCACTTT.

The table lists this clonotype with many counts. The chain joins TRBV12-3 or TRBV12-4 to TRBJ1-2, with D perhaps TRBD1 (5 bases). Between the trimmed V and J ends, which lost 3 bases and 4 bases, there was a span of 9 bases. The CDR3 runs 13 residues. CDR3 residues: CASSLIDSYGYTF. The CDR3 DNA reads as TGTGCCAGCAGTTTGATTGACAGCTATGGCTACACCTTC.

V is TRBV28 and J is TRBJ2-2; tentatively, D is TRBD2 (5 bases). Trimming took off 5 bases at V and 1 base at J, with 14 bases between the two ends. The CDR3 runs to 16 residues. Looked up from germline, CDR1 is MDHEN and CDR2 is SYDVKM. CDR3 sequence (DNA): TGTGCCAGCAGTCCCCATCGGACTCTGAACACCGGGGAGCTGTTTTTT. This encodes CASSPHRTLNTGELFF.

This clonotype came up many times. The chain links TRBV20-1 to TRBJ1-3, with D perhaps matching TRBD1 (6 bases). Germline V gene lookup returns CDR1 DFQATT and CDR2 SNEGSKA (reference sequence). The germline V and J ends were trimmed by 1 base and 0 bases, with 25 bases remaining between them. This CDR3 is built from 20 residues. DNA for the CDR3: TGCAGTGCTAGAGTTCCGGGAATCGGGGGCGGTACCTCCTCTGGAAACACCATATATTTT. Translating it yields CSARVPGIGGGTSSGNTIYF.

The sample holds many counts of this clonotype. In nucleotides, the CDR3 is TGTGCCAGCAGCCGATATGTAATGAGCACTGAAGCTTTCTTT. Translation: CASSRYVMSTEAFF. The chain joins TRBV5-6 to TRBJ1-1; D gene uncertain. The V gene lost 4 bases and the J gene lost 4 bases, with 14 bases spanning the gap. This CDR3 is built from 14 residues. Germline CDR1 and CDR2: SGHDT and YYEEEE.

The V call is TRBV28, the J call TRBJ2-7; TRBD1 matches 11 bases. Trimming at V came to 8 bases and at J to 6 bases, leaving 15 bases not matched to a gene. CDR1 is MDHEN and CDR2 is SYDVKM in the germline V gene. The CDR3 has 16 residues. In nucleotides, the CDR3 is TGTGCCAGCGTGGGCTTTACCGGGACAGGGGGTTCCGAGCAGTACTTC. It is translated as CASVGFTGTGGSEQYF.

This clonotype is medium-sized (0.01 to 0.1%) in the sample. V is TRBV20-1 and J is TRBJ1-6; tentative D call: TRBD1 (6 bases). The CDR3 is 14 residues long. The V end was cut by 1 base, the J end by 10 bases, with 14 bases between. Germline CDR1 and CDR2: DFQATT and SNEGSKA (reference sequence). CDR3 coding DNA: TGCAGTGCTAGAGGGGGGCGGAGTAGATCACCCCTCCACTTT. Protein product: CSARGGRSRSPLHF.

This chain uses TRBV15 with TRBJ2-2; D gene unclear. The CDR3 length is 15 residues. CDR1 LNHNV and CDR2 YYDKDF come from the germline V gene (reference sequence). The V and J ends lost 0 bases and 5 bases respectively, with 10 bases between them. The CDR3 nucleotides read TGTGCCACCAGCAGAGATGGGTTCGGTACCGGGGAGCTGTTTTTT. Translation gives CATSRDGFGTGELFF.

This clonotype was detected many times. The V gene is TRBV10-3, the J gene TRBJ1-4; D possibly corresponds to TRBD1 (5 bases). V shed 0 bases and J shed 4 bases, with 9 bases lying between them. The CDR3 loop spans 15 amino acids. CDR1 is ENHRY and CDR2 is SYGVKD in the germline V gene. The CDR3 sequence: CAISESTGFNEKLFF. CDR3 coding DNA: TGTGCCATCAGTGAGTCAACAGGTTTTAATGAAAAACTGTTTTTT.

This clonotype was picked up many times. This chain uses TRBV7-3 with TRBJ1-6; TRBD1 matches at 7 bases. The CDR3 loop spans 18 amino acids. V shed 4 bases, J shed 0 bases, and the junction held 9 bases outside the gene matches. The germline CDR1 and CDR2 sequences are SGHTA and FQGTGA. CDR3 sequence reads: CASSSRRAGGSYNSPLHF. CDR3 DNA sequence: TGTGCCAGCAGCTCCCGCAGGGCAGGGGGCTCCTATAATTCACCCCTCCACTTT.

In this sample, this clonotype turned up many times. The chain employs TRBV6-5 and TRBJ1-6; no clear D gene. V gave up 7 bases and J gave up 8 bases, with 12 bases separating them. The CDR3 has 13 amino acids. The V gene's germline CDR1 is MNHEY and CDR2 SVGAGI. CDR3 nucleotides: TGTGCCAGCAATCCGGGAAGGGATTCACCCCTCCACTTT. It specifies CASNPGRDSPLHF.

This clonotype occurred many times. The chain links TRBV10-3 to TRBJ1-6; D is unclear. Germline V gives CDR1 ENHRY, CDR2 SYGVKD. V gave up 0 bases and J gave up 9 bases, with 12 bases separating them. CDR3 length equals 15 residues. The chain's CDR3 is CAISESSGLGSPLHF. CDR3 nucleotides: TGTGCCATCAGTGAGTCTTCGGGATTGGGTTCACCCCTCCACTTT.

This clonotype has at least ten counts. The rearrangement links TRBV6-2 or TRBV6-3 to TRBJ1-5, with D uncertain. V lost 7 bases and J lost 6, with 13 bases in between. The CDR3 is 13 residues long. The germline V gene encodes CDR1 MNHEY and CDR2 SVGEGT. DNA for the CDR3: TGTGCCAGCAAGCCCGGGAGGCGTCAGCCCCAGCATTTT. This translates into CASKPGRRQPQHF.

The chain recombines TRBV20-1 with TRBJ2-5; 11 bases are a match to TRBD2. The CDR3 runs to 15 residues. V shed 6 bases, J shed 5 bases, and the junction held 11 bases outside the gene matches. Germline V lookup: CDR1 DFQATT, CDR2 SNEGSKA (reference sequence). The CDR3: CSAGPLAGVRETQYF. The CDR3 DNA reads TGCAGTGCGGGGCCACTAGCGGGGGTTCGGGAGACCCAGTACTTC.

This clonotype came up many times. The chain combines TRBV20-1 with TRBJ1-5, with a tentative D call TRBD1 (5 bases). The germline gives CDR1 DFQATT, CDR2 SNEGSKA (reference sequence). V shed 3 bases and J shed 3 bases, with 18 bases lying between them. This CDR3 is built from 16 residues. CDR3 nucleotide sequence: TGCAGTGCTAGGGCATTTCCCCAGGGTACCAATCAGCCCCAGCATTTT. It is translated as CSARAFPQGTNQPQHF.

This clonotype was seen many times. The chain combines TRBV20-1 with TRBJ2-3, with 7 bases lining up with TRBD1. Germline assignment: CDR1 DFQATT and CDR2 SNEGSKA (reference sequence). J lost 0 bases, V lost 1 base, and 4 bases had no gene match. The CDR3 loop spans 15 amino acids. The CDR3 DNA reads as TGCAGTGCTAGAGGACAGGGAATTAGCACAGATACGCAGTATTTT. Translation gives CSARGQGISTDTQYF.

A few counts support this clonotype. In DNA, the CDR3 is TGTGCCAGCTCACCGGGACAGGGGCCTAACTATGGCTACACCTTC. Encoded protein: CASSPGQGPNYGYTF. J is TRBJ1-2 and V is TRBV18; 10 nucleotides align to TRBD1. The germline V gene has CDR1 KGHSH and CDR2 LQKENI. This CDR3 is built from 15 residues. V shed 3 bases, J shed 0 bases, and the junction held 1 base outside the gene matches.

This clonotype was recorded many times. The chain couples TRBV4-3 to TRBJ2-7, with D unclear. This CDR3 comprises 15 residues. Germline V gives CDR1 LGHNA, CDR2 YSLEER. V gave up 0 bases and J gave up 2 bases, with 11 bases separating them. CDR3 loop: CASSQDSVLTYEQYF. As DNA, the CDR3 is TGCGCCAGCAGCCAAGACAGTGTTCTTACCTACGAGCAGTACTTC.